This TCR beta chain was sequenced in a study of cytomegalovirus exposure and HLA in healthy donors. Germline-derived CDR1 and CDR2 are LNHDA and SQIVND (reference sequence). The CDR3 consists of 14 residues. J lost 2 bases, V lost 7 bases, and 7 bases had no gene match. PCR primers comprised 60 Vbeta and 13 Jbeta primers. Using immunoSEQ multiplex PCR, the repertoire was profiled, and TCRdb retains in-frame clones only, with some absent. The sample holds roughly 120,000 clones; 75% to 85% are singletons and the top ten take approximately 2%. Whole-study findings and limits: A few chains tied to CMV proved CMV antigen-specific in vitro.

On this clone itself: Its specificity is unknown.

The sequence came from a man aged 35-49 years in good health and CMV-seronegative. The rearrangement links TRBV19 to TRBJ1-1, with 7 nucleotides matching TRBD1. The specimen sequenced was PBMCs. As DNA, the CDR3 is TGTGCCAGTACCACGGGGACAGCAAACACTGAAGCTTTCTTT. Its protein is CASTTGTANTEAFF. The full variable domain, in which reference TRBV19 and TRBJ1-1 provide the parts outside the CDR3, is DGGITQSPKYLFRKEGQNVTLSCEQNLNHDAMYWYRQDPGQGLRLIYYSQIVNDFQKGDIAEGYSVSREKKESFPLTVTSAQKNPTAFYLCASTTGTANTEAFFGQGTRLTVV.